This T cell receptor beta chain was captured in a study of siplizumab effects on memory and regulatory T cells. TCRdb's copy holds only in-frame clones and misses some; the assay was immunoSEQ multiplex PCR. The data hold around 95,000 clones, with around 90% observed a single time. The sequence derives from a human donor in good health. The sequencing input was CD4+ T cells sorted from blood.

The chain's CDR3 is CASSLPGLGGYTF. The DNA for the CDR3 is TGTGCCAGCAGTTTGCCGGGGCTGGGGGGCTACACCTTC. The rearrangement links TRBV6-5 to TRBJ1-2; D is perhaps TRBD1 (5 bases). The CDR3 consists of 13 residues. CDR1 is MNHEY and CDR2 is SVGAGI in the germline V gene. Trimming shortened V by 4 bases and J by 8 bases, and 14 bases separated the two germline ends.